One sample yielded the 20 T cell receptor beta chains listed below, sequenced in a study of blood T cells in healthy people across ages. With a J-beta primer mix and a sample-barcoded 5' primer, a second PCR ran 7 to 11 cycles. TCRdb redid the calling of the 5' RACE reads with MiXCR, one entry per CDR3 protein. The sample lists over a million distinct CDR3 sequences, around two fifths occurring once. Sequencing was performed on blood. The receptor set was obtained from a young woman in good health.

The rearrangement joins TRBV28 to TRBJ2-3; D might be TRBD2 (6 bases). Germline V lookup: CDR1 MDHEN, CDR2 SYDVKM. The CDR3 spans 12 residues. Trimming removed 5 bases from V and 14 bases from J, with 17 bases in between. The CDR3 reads CASSQLATVGYF. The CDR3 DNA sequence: TGTGCCAGCAGTCAGCTAGCGACGGTGGGGTATTTT. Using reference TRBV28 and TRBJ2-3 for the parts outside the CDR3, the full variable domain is DVKVTQSSRYLVKRTGEKVFLECVQDMDHENMFWYRQDPGLGLRLIYFSYDVKMKEKGDIPEGYSVSREKKERFSLILESASTNQTSMYLCASSQLATVGYFGPGTRLTVL.

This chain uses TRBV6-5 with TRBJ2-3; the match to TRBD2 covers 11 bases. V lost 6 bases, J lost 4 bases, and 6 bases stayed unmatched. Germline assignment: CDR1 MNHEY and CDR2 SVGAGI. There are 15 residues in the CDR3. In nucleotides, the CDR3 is TGTGCCAGCAGCCGACCGGGACTAGCGGCAGATACGCAGTATTTT. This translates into CASSRPGLAADTQYF.

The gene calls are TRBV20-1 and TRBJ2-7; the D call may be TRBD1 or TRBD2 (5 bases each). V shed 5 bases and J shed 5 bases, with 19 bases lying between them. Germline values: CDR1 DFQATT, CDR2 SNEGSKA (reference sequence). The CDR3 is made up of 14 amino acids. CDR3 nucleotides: TGCAGTGCTCCCAGAAGGGACCGAGCCAACGAGCAGTACTTC. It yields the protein CSAPRRDRANEQYF.

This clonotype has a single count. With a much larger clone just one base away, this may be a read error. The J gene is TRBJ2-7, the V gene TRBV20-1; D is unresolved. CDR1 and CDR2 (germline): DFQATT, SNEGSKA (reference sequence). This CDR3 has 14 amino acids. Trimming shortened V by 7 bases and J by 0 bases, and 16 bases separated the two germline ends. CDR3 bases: TGCAGTGTCAATGCAGCTAACGGCTCCTACGAGCAGTACTTC. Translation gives CSVNAANGSYEQYF.

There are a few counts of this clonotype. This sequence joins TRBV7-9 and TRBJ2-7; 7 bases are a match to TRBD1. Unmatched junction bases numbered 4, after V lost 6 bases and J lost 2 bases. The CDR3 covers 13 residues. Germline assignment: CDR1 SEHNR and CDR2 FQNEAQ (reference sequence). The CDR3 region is CASREGGAYEQYF. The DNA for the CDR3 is TGTGCCAGCAGAGAAGGGGGCGCCTACGAGCAGTACTTC.

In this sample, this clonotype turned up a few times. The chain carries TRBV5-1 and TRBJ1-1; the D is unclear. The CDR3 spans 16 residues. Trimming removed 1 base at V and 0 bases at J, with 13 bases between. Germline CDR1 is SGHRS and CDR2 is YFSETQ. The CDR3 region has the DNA TGCGCCAGCAGCTTGAGTGGTGAGGGAATGAACACTGAAGCTTTCTTT. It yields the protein CASSLSGEGMNTEAFF. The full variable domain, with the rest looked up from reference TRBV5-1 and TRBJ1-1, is KAGVTQTPRYLIKTRGQQVTLSCSPISGHRSVSWYQQTPGQGLQFLFEYFSETQRNKGNFPGRFSGRQFSNSRSEMNVSTLELGDSALYLCASSLSGEGMNTEAFFGQGTRLTVV.

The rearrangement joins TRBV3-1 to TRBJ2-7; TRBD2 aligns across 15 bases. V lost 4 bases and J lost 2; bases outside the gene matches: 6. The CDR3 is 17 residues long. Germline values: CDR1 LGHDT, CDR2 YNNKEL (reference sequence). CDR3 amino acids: CASSLHRTSGGAYEQYF. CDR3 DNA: TGTGCCAGCAGCCTACACAGGACTAGCGGGGGGGCCTACGAGCAGTACTTC.

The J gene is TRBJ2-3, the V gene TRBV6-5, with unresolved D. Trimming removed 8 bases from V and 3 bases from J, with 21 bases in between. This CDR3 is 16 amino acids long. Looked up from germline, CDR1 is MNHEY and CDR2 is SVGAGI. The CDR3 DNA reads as TGTGCCAGCGAAGGGTCCTACCCCCTCGGGACAGATACGCAGTATTTT. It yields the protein CASEGSYPLGTDTQYF.

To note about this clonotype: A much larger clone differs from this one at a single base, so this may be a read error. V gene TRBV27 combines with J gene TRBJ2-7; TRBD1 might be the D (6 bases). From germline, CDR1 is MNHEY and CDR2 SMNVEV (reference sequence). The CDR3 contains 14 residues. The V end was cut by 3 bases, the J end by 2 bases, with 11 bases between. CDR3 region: CASSFRDTTYEQYF. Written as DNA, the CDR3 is TGTGCCAGCAGTTTCCGGGACACAACCTACGAGCAGTACTTC.

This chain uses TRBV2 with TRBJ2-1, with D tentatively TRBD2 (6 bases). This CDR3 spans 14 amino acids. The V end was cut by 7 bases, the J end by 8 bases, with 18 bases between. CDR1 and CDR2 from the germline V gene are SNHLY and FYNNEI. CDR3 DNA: TGTGCCAGCAAAAGGGGACGGGGGTATGATGAGCAGTTCTTC. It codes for CASKRGRGYDEQFF.

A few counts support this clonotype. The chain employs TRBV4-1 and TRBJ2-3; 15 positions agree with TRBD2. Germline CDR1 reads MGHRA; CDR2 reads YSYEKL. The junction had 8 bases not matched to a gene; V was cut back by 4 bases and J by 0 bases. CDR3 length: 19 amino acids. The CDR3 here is CASSRGTSGGPISTDTQYF. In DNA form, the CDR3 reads TGCGCCAGCAGCCGCGGGACTAGCGGGGGGCCCATTAGCACAGATACGCAGTATTTT.

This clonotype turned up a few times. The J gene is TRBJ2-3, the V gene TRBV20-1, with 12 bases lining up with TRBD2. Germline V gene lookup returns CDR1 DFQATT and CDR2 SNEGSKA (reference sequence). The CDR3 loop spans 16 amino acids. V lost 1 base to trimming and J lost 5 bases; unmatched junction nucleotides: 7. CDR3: CSARGLAGELRDTQYF. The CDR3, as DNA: TGCAGTGCTAGAGGACTAGCGGGAGAGTTGAGAGATACGCAGTATTTT.

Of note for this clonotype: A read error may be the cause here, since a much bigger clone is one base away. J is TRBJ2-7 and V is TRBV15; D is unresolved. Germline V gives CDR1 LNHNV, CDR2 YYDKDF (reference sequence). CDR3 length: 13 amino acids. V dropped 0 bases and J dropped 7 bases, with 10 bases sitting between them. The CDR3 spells CATSREALNEQYF. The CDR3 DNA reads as TGTGCCACCAGCAGAGAGGCTCTAAATGAGCAGTACTTC.

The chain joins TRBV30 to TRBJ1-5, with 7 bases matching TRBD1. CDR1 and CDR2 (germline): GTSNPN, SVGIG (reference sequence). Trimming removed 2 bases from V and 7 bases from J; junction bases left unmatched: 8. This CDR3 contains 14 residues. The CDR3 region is CAWSLTGPGQPQHF. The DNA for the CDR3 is TGTGCCTGGAGTCTGACAGGGCCGGGGCAGCCCCAGCATTTT.

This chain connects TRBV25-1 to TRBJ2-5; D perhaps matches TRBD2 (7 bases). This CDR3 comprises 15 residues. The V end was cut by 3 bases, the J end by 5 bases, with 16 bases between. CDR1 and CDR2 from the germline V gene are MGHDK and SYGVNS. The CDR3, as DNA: TGTGCCAGCAGTGAGATAGGGGGGGCTAGGGAGACCCAGTACTTC. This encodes CASSEIGGARETQYF.

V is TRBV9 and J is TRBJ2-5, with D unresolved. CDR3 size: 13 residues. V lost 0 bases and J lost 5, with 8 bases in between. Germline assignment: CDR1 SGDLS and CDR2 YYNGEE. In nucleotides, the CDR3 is TGTGCCAGCAGCGTAGGCTTCTCCGAGACCCAGTACTTC. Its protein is CASSVGFSETQYF. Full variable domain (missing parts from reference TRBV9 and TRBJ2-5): DSGVTQTPKHLITATGQRVTLRCSPRSGDLSVYWYQQSLDQGLQFLIQYYNGEERAKGNILERFSAQQFPDLHSELNLSSLELGDSALYFCASSVGFSETQYFGPGTRLLVL.

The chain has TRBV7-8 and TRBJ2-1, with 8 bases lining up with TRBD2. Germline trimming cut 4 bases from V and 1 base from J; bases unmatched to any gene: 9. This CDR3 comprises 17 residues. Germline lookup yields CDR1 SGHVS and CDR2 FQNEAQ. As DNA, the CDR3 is TGTGCCAGCAGCTCTGCAGCGGGAGCCTTTTCCTACAATGAGCAGTTCTTC. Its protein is CASSSAAGAFSYNEQFF.

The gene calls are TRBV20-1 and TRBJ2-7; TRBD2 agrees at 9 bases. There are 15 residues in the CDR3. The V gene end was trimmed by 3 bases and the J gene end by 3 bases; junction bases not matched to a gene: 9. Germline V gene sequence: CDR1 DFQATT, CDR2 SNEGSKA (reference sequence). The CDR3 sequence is CSARWDISGGYEQYF. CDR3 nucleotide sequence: TGCAGTGCTAGGTGGGATATTAGCGGGGGCTACGAGCAGTACTTC.

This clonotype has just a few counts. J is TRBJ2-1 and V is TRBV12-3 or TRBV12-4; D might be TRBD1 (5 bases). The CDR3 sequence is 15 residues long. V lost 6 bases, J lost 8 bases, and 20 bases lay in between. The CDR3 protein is CASSPRADGLDEQFF. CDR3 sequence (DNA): TGTGCCAGCAGCCCCAGGGCAGACGGCCTCGATGAGCAGTTCTTC.

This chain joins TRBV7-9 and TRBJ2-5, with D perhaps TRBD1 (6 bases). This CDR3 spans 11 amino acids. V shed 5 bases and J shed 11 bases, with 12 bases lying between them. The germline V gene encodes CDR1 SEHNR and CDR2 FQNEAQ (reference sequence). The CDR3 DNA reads TGTGCCAGCAGCCCTTCCCAGGGGCAGTACTTC. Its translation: CASSPSQGQYF.